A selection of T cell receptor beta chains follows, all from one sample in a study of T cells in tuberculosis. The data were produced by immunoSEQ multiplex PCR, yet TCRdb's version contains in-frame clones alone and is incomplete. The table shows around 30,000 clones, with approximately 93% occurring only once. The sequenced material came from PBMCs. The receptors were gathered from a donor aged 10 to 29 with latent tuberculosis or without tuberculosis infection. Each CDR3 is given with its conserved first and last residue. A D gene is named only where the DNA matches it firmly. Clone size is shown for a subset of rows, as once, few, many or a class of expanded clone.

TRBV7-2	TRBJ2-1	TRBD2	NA	CASSPRGAGGNNEQFF	TGTGCCAGCAGCCCGCGGGGAGCGGGGGGGAACAATGAGCAGTTCTTC
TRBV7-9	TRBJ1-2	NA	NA	CASSLEGTPNPYGYTF	TGTGCCAGCAGCTTAGAGGGGACACCGAACCCCTATGGCTACACCTTC
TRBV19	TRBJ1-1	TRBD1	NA	CASRGQGNTEAFF	TGTGCCAGTAGAGGACAGGGGAACACTGAAGCTTTCTTT
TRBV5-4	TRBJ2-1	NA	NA	CASSLDAGVYNEQFF	TGTGCCAGCAGCTTGGATGCCGGGGTCTACAATGAGCAGTTCTTC
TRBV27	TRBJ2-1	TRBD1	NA	CASSPGGQGDGEQFF	TGTGCCAGCAGTCCCGGGGGACAGGGGGATGGTGAGCAGTTCTTC
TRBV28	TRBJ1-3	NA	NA	CASSSGTQSSGNTIYF	TGTGCCAGCAGTTCCGGGACTCAAAGCTCTGGAAACACCATATATTTT
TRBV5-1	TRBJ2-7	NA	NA	CASSPPGDSKKYF	TGCGCCAGCAGCCCCCCCGGGGACTCCAAGAAGTACTTC
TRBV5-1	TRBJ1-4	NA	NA	CASNSGGLGEKLFF	TGCGCCAGCAACTCGGGCGGGTTAGGCGAAAAACTGTTTTTT
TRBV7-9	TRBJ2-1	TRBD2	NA	CASSFRLAGVGNEQFF	TGTGCCAGCAGCTTTAGACTAGCGGGAGTAGGTAATGAGCAGTTCTTC
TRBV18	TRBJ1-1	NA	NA	CASSPAAEAFF	TGTGCCAGCTCACCAGCGGCTGAAGCTTTCTTT
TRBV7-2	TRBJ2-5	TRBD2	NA	CASSSRWGGETQYF	TGTGCCAGCAGCTCCAGATGGGGGGGGGAGACCCAGTACTTC
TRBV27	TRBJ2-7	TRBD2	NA	CASSFSSGYEQYF	TGTGCCAGCAGTTTTTCTAGCGGCTACGAGCAGTACTTC
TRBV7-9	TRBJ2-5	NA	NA	CASSSPGALEGETQYF	TGTGCCAGCAGCTCGCCGGGAGCTTTAGAGGGGGAGACCCAGTACTTC
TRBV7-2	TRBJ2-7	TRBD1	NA	CASSVNRGSYEQYF	TGTGCCAGCAGCGTAAACAGGGGTTCCTACGAGCAGTACTTC
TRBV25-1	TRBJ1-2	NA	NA	CASSETGTNIYGYTF	TGTGCCAGCAGTGAGACGGGGACAAACATTTATGGCTACACCTTC
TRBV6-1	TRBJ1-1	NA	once	CASRERGNTEAFF	TGTGCCAGCAGGGAACGGGGGAACACTGAAGCTTTCTTT
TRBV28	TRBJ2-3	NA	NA	CASSLSLTDTQYF	TGTGCCAGCAGTTTATCTTTGACAGATACGCAGTATTTT
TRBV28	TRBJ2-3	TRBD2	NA	CASSSSQGLGSITDTQYF	TGTGCCAGCAGCTCTTCGCAGGGACTAGGGAGCATCACAGATACGCAGTATTTT
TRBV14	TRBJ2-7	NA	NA	CASSQSRGTRYEQYF	TGTGCCAGCAGCCAATCGCGGGGGACACGCTACGAGCAGTACTTC
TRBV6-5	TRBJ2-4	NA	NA	CASSSLPGEENIQYF	TGTGCCAGCAGTTCCCTCCCTGGGGAGGAAAACATTCAGTACTTC
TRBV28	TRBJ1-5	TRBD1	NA	CATGTGGQPQHF	TGTGCCACCGGGACAGGGGGTCAGCCCCAGCATTTT
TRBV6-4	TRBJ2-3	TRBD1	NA	CASSEDRGHTDTQYF	TGTGCCAGCAGTGAGGACAGGGGGCACACAGATACGCAGTATTTT
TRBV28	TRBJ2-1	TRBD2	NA	CASSDTSGVVNEQFF	TGTGCCAGCAGTGATACTAGCGGGGTCGTCAATGAGCAGTTCTTC
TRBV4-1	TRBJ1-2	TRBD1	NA	CASSQFWGQGDNGYTF	TGCGCCAGCAGCCAATTTTGGGGACAGGGGGACAATGGCTACACCTTC
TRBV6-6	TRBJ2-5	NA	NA	CASSSIEETQYF	TGTGCCAGCAGTTCCATTGAAGAGACCCAGTACTTC
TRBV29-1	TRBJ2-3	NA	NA	CSVEDVLAGQDTQYF	TGCAGCGTTGAAGATGTCTTGGCGGGTCAAGATACGCAGTATTTT